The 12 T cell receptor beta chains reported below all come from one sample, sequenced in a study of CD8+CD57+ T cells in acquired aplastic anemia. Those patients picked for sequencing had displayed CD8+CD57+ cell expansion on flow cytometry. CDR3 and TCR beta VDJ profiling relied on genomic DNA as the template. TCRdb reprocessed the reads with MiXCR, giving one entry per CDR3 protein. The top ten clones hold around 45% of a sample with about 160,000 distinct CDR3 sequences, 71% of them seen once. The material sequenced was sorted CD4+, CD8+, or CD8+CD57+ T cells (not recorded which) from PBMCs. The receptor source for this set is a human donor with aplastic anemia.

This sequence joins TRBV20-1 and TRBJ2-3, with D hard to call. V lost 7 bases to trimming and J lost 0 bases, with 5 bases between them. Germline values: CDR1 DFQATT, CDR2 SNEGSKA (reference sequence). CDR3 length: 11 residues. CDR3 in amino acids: CSEKSTDTQYF. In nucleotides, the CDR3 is TGCAGTGAGAAAAGCACAGATACGCAGTATTTT.

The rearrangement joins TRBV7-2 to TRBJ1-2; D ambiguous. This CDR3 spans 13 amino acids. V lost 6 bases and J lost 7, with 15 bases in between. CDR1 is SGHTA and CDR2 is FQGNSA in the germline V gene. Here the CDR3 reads CASRLERGSGYTF. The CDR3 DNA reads TGTGCCAGCAGACTCGAGCGGGGTTCTGGCTACACCTTC.

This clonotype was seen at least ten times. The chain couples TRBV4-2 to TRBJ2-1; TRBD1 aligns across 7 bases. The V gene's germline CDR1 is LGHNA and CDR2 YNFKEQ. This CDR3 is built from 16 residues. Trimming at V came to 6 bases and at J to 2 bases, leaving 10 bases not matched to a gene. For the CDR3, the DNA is TGTGCCAGCAGTAAGACCGGGACAGAAACCTACAATGAGCAGTTCTTC. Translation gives CASSKTGTETYNEQFF.

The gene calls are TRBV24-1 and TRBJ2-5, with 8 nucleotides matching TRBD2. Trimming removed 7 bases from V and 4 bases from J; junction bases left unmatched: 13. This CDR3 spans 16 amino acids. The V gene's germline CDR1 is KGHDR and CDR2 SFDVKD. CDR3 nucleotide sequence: TGTGCCACCAGCCCGTCCGGGGGACTAGAGTCAGAGACCCAGTACTTC. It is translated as CATSPSGGLESETQYF.

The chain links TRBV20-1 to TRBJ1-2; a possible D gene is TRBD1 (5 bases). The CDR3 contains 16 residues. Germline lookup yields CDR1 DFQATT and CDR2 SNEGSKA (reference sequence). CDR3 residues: CSLARQRIRANYGYTF. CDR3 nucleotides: TGCAGCCTGGCCCGACAGCGGATACGGGCTAACTATGGCTACACCTTC.

CDR3 bases: TGTGCCAGCAGCTTAAGAGGGATAGGTTACAATGAGCAGTTCTTC. This translates into CASSLRGIGYNEQFF. The chain carries TRBV7-2 and TRBJ2-1, with D maybe TRBD2 (5 bases). The CDR3 spans 15 residues. The V gene's germline CDR1 is SGHTA and CDR2 FQGNSA. V gave up 2 bases and J gave up 4 bases, with 12 bases separating them.

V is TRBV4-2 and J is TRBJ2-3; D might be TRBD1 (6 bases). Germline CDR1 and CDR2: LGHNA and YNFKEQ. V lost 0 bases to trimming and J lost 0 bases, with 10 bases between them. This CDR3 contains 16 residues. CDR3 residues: CASSQDRGGSTDTQYF. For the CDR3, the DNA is TGTGCCAGCAGCCAAGACCGAGGGGGTAGCACAGATACGCAGTATTTT.

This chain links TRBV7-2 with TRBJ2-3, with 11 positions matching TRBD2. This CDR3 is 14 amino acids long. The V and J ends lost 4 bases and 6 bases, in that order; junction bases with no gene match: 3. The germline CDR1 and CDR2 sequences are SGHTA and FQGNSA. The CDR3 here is CASSSGLAVDTQYF. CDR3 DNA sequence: TGTGCCAGCAGCTCGGGACTAGCGGTGGATACGCAGTATTTT.

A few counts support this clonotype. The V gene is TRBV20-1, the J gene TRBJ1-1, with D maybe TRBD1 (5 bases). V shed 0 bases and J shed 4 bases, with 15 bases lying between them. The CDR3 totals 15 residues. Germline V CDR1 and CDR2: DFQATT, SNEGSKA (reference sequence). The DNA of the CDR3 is TGCAGTGCTAGAGAAGGGTCCGAGGGGAGCACTGAAGCTTTCTTT. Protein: CSAREGSEGSTEAFF.

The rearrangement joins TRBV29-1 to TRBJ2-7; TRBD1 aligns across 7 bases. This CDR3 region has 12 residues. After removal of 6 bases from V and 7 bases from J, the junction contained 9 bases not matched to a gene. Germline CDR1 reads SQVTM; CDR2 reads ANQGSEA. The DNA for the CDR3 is TGCAGCGTAGCCCCGACAGGGCGTGAGCAGTACTTC. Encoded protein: CSVAPTGREQYF.

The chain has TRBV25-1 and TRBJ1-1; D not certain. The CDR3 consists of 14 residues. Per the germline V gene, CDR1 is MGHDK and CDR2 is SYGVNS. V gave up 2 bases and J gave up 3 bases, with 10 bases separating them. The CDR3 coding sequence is TGTGCCAGCAGTGAAGGAGTGCGGTACACTGAAGCTTTCTTT. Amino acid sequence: CASSEGVRYTEAFF.

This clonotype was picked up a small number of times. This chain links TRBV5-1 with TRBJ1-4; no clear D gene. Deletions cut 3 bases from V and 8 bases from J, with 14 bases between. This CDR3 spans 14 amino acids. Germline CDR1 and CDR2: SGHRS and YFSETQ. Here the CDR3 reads CASSSHREGEKLFF. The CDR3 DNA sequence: TGCGCCAGCAGCTCCCACCGGGAAGGGGAAAAACTGTTTTTT.